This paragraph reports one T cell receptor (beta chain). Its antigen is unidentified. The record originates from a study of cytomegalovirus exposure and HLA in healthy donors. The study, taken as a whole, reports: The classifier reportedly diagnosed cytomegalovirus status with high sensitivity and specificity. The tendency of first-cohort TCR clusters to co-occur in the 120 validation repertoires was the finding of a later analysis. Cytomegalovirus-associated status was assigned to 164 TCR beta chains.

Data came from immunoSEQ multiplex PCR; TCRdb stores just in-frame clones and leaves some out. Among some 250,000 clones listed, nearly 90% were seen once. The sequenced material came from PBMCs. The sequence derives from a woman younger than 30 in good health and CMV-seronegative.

The CDR3 region has the DNA TGTGCCAGCAGCCACCCCAGGGGAAGGTTGGTCGCAGATACGCAGTATTTT. This gives the protein CASSHPRGRLVADTQYF. The gene calls are TRBV14 and TRBJ2-3, with D maybe TRBD1 (6 bases). In germline, CDR1 is SGHDN, CDR2 FVKESK. This CDR3 is built from 17 residues. V was shortened by 3 bases and J by 4 bases, with 20 bases between the two germline ends. Full variable domain (missing parts from reference TRBV14 and TRBJ2-3): EAGVTQFPSHSVIEKGQTVTLRCDPISGHDNLYWYRRVMGKEIKFLLHFVKESKQDESGMPNNRFLAERTGGTYSTLKVQPAELEDSGVYFCASSHPRGRLVADTQYFGPGTRLTVL.